This is a list of T cell receptor beta chains from one sample in a study of T cells after yellow fever vaccination. TCRdb ran MiXCR on the 5' RACE reads and lists one entry per CDR3 protein. Of about 300,000 distinct CDR3 sequences listed, 6.5% to 8.5% are singletons. The material sequenced was PBMCs, taken roughly 46 days after the first yellow fever vaccination. The receptor source for this set is a man aged 18 to 30 who received the YFV17D yellow fever vaccine. Each CDR3 is given with its conserved first and last residue. A D gene is named only where the DNA matches it firmly. Size is omitted from some rows. Given values are once, few, many or a class for expanded clones.

V	size	D	J	DNA	CDR3
TRBV29-1	NA	NA	TRBJ2-6	TGCAGCGTTGTGGGCAGCGAGAGCTCTGGGGCCAACGTCCTGACTTTC	CSVVGSESSGANVLTF
TRBV7-9	many	TRBD2	TRBJ2-1	TGTGCCAGCAGCTCCGGACTAGCGGGGCTCTCCTACAATGAGCAGTTCTTC	CASSSGLAGLSYNEQFF
TRBV5-6	NA	NA	TRBJ1-5	TGTGCCAGCAGCTTGCAGGGGAGGGGTCAGCCCCAGCATTTT	CASSLQGRGQPQHF
TRBV28	many	NA	TRBJ2-1	TGTGCCAGCAGGTTCCCGCTCAGCAATGAGCAGTTCTTC	CASRFPLSNEQFF
TRBV7-9	many	NA	TRBJ2-7	TGTGCCAGCAGCACGAGGACAGCCCCGTACGAGCAGTACTTC	CASSTRTAPYEQYF
TRBV29-1	many	TRBD2	TRBJ2-1	TGCAGCGTGGCCGGACTAGCGGCATCCAATGAGCAGTTCTTC	CSVAGLAASNEQFF
TRBV12-3/TRBV12-4	large	NA	TRBJ2-2	TGTGCCAGCACACACCTTCGGAACATCAACACCGGGGAGCTGTTTTTT	CASTHLRNINTGELFF
TRBV7-2	few	NA	TRBJ2-7	TGTGCCAGCACCCCACAGGAAACCTACGAGCAGTACTTC	CASTPQETYEQYF
TRBV9	NA	NA	TRBJ1-1	TGTGCCAGCAGCGTAGTCCCAGCCGCGAACACTGAAGCTTTCTTT	CASSVVPAANTEAFF
TRBV7-9	NA	NA	TRBJ2-6	TGTGCCGTTCTGGGCTCTGGGGCCAACGTCCTGACTTTC	CAVLGSGANVLTF
TRBV4-1	NA	NA	TRBJ2-6	TGCGCCAGCAGCCAACCCTATATAAACAGGGCCTCTGGGGCCAACGTCCTGACTTTC	CASSQPYINRASGANVLTF
TRBV10-2	NA	NA	TRBJ1-2	TGCGCCAGCAGTGAAGGGGGATCCGATGGCTACACCTTC	CASSEGGSDGYTF
TRBV5-1	NA	NA	TRBJ1-6	TGCGCCAGCAGCTTGGATGGGGGGGCACCCCTCCACTTT	CASSLDGGAPLHF
TRBV20-1	many	TRBD2	TRBJ2-5	TGCAGTGCTAGAGATTGGTCTAGCGGCCAAGAGACCCAGTACTTC	CSARDWSSGQETQYF
TRBV4-3	many	NA	TRBJ1-5	TGCGCCAGCAGCCAAGGGTTCAATCAGCCCCAGCATTTT	CASSQGFNQPQHF
TRBV18	NA	NA	TRBJ1-6	TGTGCCAGCTCCATAGGCGCAGGTTCACCCCTCCACTTT	CASSIGAGSPLHF
TRBV20-1	NA	NA	TRBJ2-3	TGCAGTGCTAGAATGTCTAGCGGCACAGATACGCAGTATTTT	CSARMSSGTDTQYF
TRBV5-1	many	NA	TRBJ2-3	TGCGCCAGCAGCTTGCTAGGTAGTCGAGATACGCAGTATTTT	CASSLLGSRDTQYF
TRBV12-5	NA	NA	TRBJ1-1	TGTGCTAGTGGTTTGGCCCCGCCAGTGGTGGCTTTCTTT	CASGLAPPVVAFF
TRBV12-3/TRBV12-4	few	TRBD2	TRBJ2-1	TGTGCCAGCAGTTTGGCGGGACTAGCGGACAATGAGCAGTTCTTC	CASSLAGLADNEQFF
TRBV4-1	many	NA	TRBJ2-7	TGCGCCAGCAGCCATGGGACGGAGAGCTCCTACGAGCAGTACTTC	CASSHGTESSYEQYF
TRBV12-3/TRBV12-4	NA	NA	TRBJ2-3	TGTGCCAGCAGTTTTAGACGGGCAGGAAGCACAGATACGCAGTATTTT	CASSFRRAGSTDTQYF